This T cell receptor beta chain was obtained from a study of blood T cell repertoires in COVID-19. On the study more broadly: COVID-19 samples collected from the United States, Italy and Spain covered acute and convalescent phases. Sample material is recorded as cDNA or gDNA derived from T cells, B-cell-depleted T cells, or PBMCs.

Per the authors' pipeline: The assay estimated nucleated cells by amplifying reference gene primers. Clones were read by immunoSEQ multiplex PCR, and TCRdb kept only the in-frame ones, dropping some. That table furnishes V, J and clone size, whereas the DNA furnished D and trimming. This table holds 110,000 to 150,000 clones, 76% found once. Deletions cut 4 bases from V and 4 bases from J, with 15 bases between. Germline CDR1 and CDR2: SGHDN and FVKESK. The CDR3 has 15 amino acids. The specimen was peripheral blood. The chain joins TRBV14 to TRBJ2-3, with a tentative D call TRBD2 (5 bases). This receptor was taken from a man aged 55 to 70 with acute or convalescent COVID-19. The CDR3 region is CASSRKKFSADTQYF. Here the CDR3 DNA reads TGTGCCAGCAGCCGAAAAAAGTTTAGCGCAGATACGCAGTATTTT.